The rows below give T cell receptor beta chains drawn from one sample of a study of CD8 T cells in Susac syndrome. One entry per CDR3 protein results from TCRdb running MiXCR on the immunoSEQ multiplex PCR reads. The sample contains 250,000 or so distinct CDR3 sequences, 80% to 95% of which appear only once. Material: CD4+ T cells from PBMCs. The receptors were sampled from a human donor with multiple sclerosis. Both conserved end residues are part of each CDR3. A D gene is named only where the DNA matches it firmly. Size tells how often a clone was seen (once, few, many) or the class of an expanded clone, and some rows leave it out.

clone_size | j_call | v_call | d_call | cdr3_nt | cdr3_aa
NA | TRBJ2-6 | TRBV9 | NA | TGTGCCAGCAGCGTAGCTTCTTGGGCCAGGGTTCCTGGGGCCAACGTCCTGACTTTC | CASSVASWARVPGANVLTF
NA | TRBJ2-7 | TRBV5-1 | NA | TGCGCCAGCAGCCCGGGTTCGTACAGGGACACCTACGAGCAGTACTTC | CASSPGSYRDTYEQYF
NA | TRBJ2-5 | TRBV30 | NA | TGTGCCTGGAGTGGTTCGGCAGATAGGGAAGAGACCCAGTACTTC | CAWSGSADREETQYF
NA | TRBJ1-1 | TRBV29-1 | NA | TGCAGCGTTGAGCGCAGGGCCGTGAACACTGAAGCTTTCTTT | CSVERRAVNTEAFF
NA | TRBJ1-5 | TRBV3-1 | NA | TGTGCCAGCAGCCAAGGCGGGCAGCCCCAGCATTTT | CASSQGGQPQHF
once | TRBJ2-7 | TRBV27 | NA | TGTGCCAGCAGTTTGGGACCACAGGGCTACGAGCAGTACTTC | CASSLGPQGYEQYF
NA | TRBJ2-2 | TRBV10-3 | NA | TGTGCCCCGTTAGGGCCGAACACCGGGGAGCTGTTTTTT | CAPLGPNTGELFF
NA | TRBJ2-3 | TRBV4-1 | NA | TGCGCCAGCAGCCAAGATCGACCTAGCGCGATTACAGATACGCAGTATTTT | CASSQDRPSAITDTQYF
NA | TRBJ2-6 | TRBV5-1 | TRBD1 | TGCGCCAGCAGCTTGGGACAGGGAATGTCCTCTGGGGCCAACGTCCTGACTTTC | CASSLGQGMSSGANVLTF
NA | TRBJ1-2 | TRBV3-1 | NA | TGTGCCAGCAGTCCGGACACCCGAAATGGCTACACCTTC | CASSPDTRNGYTF
NA | TRBJ1-5 | TRBV6-5 | NA | TGTGCCAGCAGTTACTCCTGGGGGGTGGAAGGTAATCAGCCCCAGCATTTT | CASSYSWGVEGNQPQHF
once | TRBJ1-1 | TRBV19 | TRBD1 | TGTGCCAGTAGGGCAGACAGGGGACAGAACACTGAAGCTTTCTTT | CASRADRGQNTEAFF
NA | TRBJ2-1 | TRBV7-9 | NA | TGTGCCAGCAGCTTCGCAGGAAGCTCCTACAATGAGCAGTTCTTC | CASSFAGSSYNEQFF
NA | TRBJ1-1 | TRBV2 | NA | TGTGCCAGCATAGTGGAGGGGAACACTGAAGCTTTCTTT | CASIVEGNTEAFF
NA | TRBJ2-3 | TRBV11-2 | NA | TGTGCCAGCAGGCTACAGGGTTTGAGCACAGATACGCAGTATTTT | CASRLQGLSTDTQYF
NA | TRBJ2-5 | TRBV20-1 | NA | TGCAGTGCTAGGTCCCTGCATGGCGGACAAGAGACCCAGTACTTC | CSARSLHGGQETQYF
NA | TRBJ2-7 | TRBV24-1 | NA | TGTGCCACCAGTGACTCAAGACAGGATGCCTACGAGCAGTACTTC | CATSDSRQDAYEQYF
NA | TRBJ2-3 | TRBV20-1 | TRBD2 | TGCAGTGCTAGCAAGGCGGGAGGGCCGAGTGGTACGCAGTATTTT | CSASKAGGPSGTQYF
NA | TRBJ2-5 | TRBV3-1 | NA | TGTGCCAGCAGCCAAGATCGGAGGGCGGAGACCCAGTACTTC | CASSQDRRAETQYF
NA | TRBJ2-3 | TRBV12-3/TRBV12-4 | NA | TGTGCCAGCAGTCCCACCACAGGGCCAGATACGCAGTATTTT | CASSPTTGPDTQYF
NA | TRBJ1-5 | TRBV19 | NA | TGTGCCAGTAGTATGGCCCAGGCCTATCAGCCCCAGCATTTT | CASSMAQAYQPQHF
NA | TRBJ2-1 | TRBV5-1 | NA | TGCGCCAGCAGCTTGGTATTGGGGGGGCCCTACAATGAGCAGTTCTTC | CASSLVLGGPYNEQFF
NA | TRBJ2-5 | TRBV2 | NA | TGTGCCAGCAGGACTGGGGAGACCCAGTACTTC | CASRTGETQYF
NA | TRBJ1-3 | TRBV12-3/TRBV12-4 | NA | TGTGCCAGCAAATGGGGGGGGCTCTCTGGAAACACCATATATTTT | CASKWGGLSGNTIYF
NA | TRBJ1-2 | TRBV20-1 | NA | TGCAGTGCGAGGATGAGGGGCAGGGATGGCTACACCTTC | CSARMRGRDGYTF
NA | TRBJ2-1 | TRBV7-6 | TRBD2 | TGTGCCAGCAGCCTTGGTGCTAGCGGGAGACATAATGAGCAGTTCTTC | CASSLGASGRHNEQFF
NA | TRBJ2-3 | TRBV5-4 | NA | TGTGCCAGCAGCCGGCAGGTCAAGAGCACAGATACGCAGTATTTT | CASSRQVKSTDTQYF
NA | TRBJ2-7 | TRBV28 | TRBD1 | TGTGCCAGCAGTACAACAGGGGCCCGATTCTACGAGCAGTACTTC | CASSTTGARFYEQYF
NA | TRBJ1-1 | TRBV29-1 | NA | TGCAGTCACAGGCAGGGTTCTAGGGGTGAAGCTTTCTTT | CSHRQGSRGEAFF
NA | TRBJ1-6 | TRBV6-6 | NA | TGTGCCAGCGCGTACACAACCTATAATTCACCCCTCCACTTT | CASAYTTYNSPLHF
NA | TRBJ2-1 | TRBV20-1 | TRBD2 | TGCAGTGCTAGACGAGCGGGAGTTAATGAGCAGTTCTTC | CSARRAGVNEQFF
NA | TRBJ2-3 | TRBV5-1 | TRBD2 | TGCGCCAGCAGCACGGGACCAGCGGGAGACGCAGATACGCAGTATTTT | CASSTGPAGDADTQYF
NA | TRBJ2-1 | TRBV19 | NA | TGTGCCAGTAGTATGTCGGGTAGGGGCCCTCCCGAGCAGTTCTTC | CASSMSGRGPPEQFF
NA | TRBJ2-7 | TRBV3-1 | NA | TGTGCCAGCAGCCAAGGGGCTAGCGAGTCCTACGAGCAGTACTTC | CASSQGASESYEQYF
NA | TRBJ1-1 | TRBV3-1 | NA | TGTGCCAGCAGCCATGCAGGGACTGAAGCTTTCTTT | CASSHAGTEAFF
NA | TRBJ1-1 | TRBV2 | NA | TGTGCCAGCAGGGGCCTAGGGTCTGAAGCTTTCTTT | CASRGLGSEAFF
NA | TRBJ1-4 | TRBV9 | NA | TGTGCCAGCAGCGCCGGTTTCTCTAATGAAAAACTGTTTTTT | CASSAGFSNEKLFF
once | TRBJ2-7 | TRBV20-1 | TRBD1 | TGCAGTGCCGCTACGGGACAGGCCCCGTGGGAGCAGTACTTC | CSAATGQAPWEQYF
NA | TRBJ1-1 | TRBV5-4 | TRBD1 | TGTGCCAGCAGCTTCACAGGGGCCGAAGCTTTCTTT | CASSFTGAEAFF
NA | TRBJ2-2 | TRBV19 | NA | TGTGCCAGTAGCTCAGGACACCTCACCGGGGAGCTGTTTTTT | CASSSGHLTGELFF
NA | TRBJ2-5 | TRBV14 | NA | TGTGCCAGCAGCCAAGGCCTGATGGGGGCCTCGGGGGAGACCCAGTACTTC | CASSQGLMGASGETQYF
NA | TRBJ2-5 | TRBV29-1 | NA | TGCAGCGTTGGTGACACACAAGAGACCCAGTACTTC | CSVGDTQETQYF
NA | TRBJ2-1 | TRBV3-1 | NA | TGTGCCAGCAGCCTCTTAGGGGTACCCAATGAGCAGTTCTTC | CASSLLGVPNEQFF
NA | TRBJ2-2 | TRBV11-1 | TRBD1 | TGTGCCAGCAGCTCCGGACAGGGGGCGGGCACCGGGGAGCTGTTTTTT | CASSSGQGAGTGELFF
NA | TRBJ2-1 | TRBV24-1 | NA | TGTGCCACCAGTGATAACGGACTCCTACAGTTCTTC | CATSDNGLLQFF
NA | TRBJ1-2 | TRBV12-3/TRBV12-4 | NA | TGTGCCAGCATTCATAACAGGGCTGGCTACACCTTC | CASIHNRAGYTF
few | TRBJ2-4 | TRBV6-5 | TRBD1 | TGTGCCAGCAGTACTAGGGACAGGAACAAAAACATTCAGTACTTC | CASSTRDRNKNIQYF
NA | TRBJ1-6 | TRBV18 | TRBD1 | TGTGCCAGCTCACCCATGGGACAGATCGTTAATTCACCCCTCCACTTT | CASSPMGQIVNSPLHF
NA | TRBJ1-4 | TRBV4-2 | NA | TGTGCCAGCAGCCCTAGGCCCAGTGGTGAAAAACTGTTTTTT | CASSPRPSGEKLFF
NA | TRBJ1-1 | TRBV30 | NA | TGTGCCTGGACGGGTGAAGTCCCTCATACAAGGACTGAAGCTTTCTTT | CAWTGEVPHTRTEAFF